Listed below are T cell receptor beta chains from one sample, sequenced in a study of shared clonotypes between healthy human individuals. Method: immunoSEQ multiplex PCR; TCRdb's copy keeps in-frame clones and lacks some. This sample has over a million clones; around 97% occur once, and the top ten carry roughly 1.2%. Material: naive CD4+ T cells sorted from blood. The receptor source for this set is a man aged 25-45 years in good health. Both conserved end residues are part of each CDR3. Each record gives: V gene, D gene, clone size, J gene, CDR3 protein, CDR3 DNA. A D gene is named only where the DNA matches it firmly. Clone size is shown for a subset of rows, as once, few, many or a class of expanded clone.

TRBV21-1,NA,NA,TRBJ1-4,CASSKGSGGEANEKLFF,TGTGCCAGCAGCAAAGGGAGTGGGGGAGAGGCTAATGAAAAACTGTTTTTT
TRBV6-1,NA,NA,TRBJ2-7,CASGALAAGYEQYF,TGTGCCAGCGGAGCACTAGCCGCAGGGTACGAGCAGTACTTC
TRBV10-1,TRBD1,NA,TRBJ2-7,CASSRSGTVSEQYF,TGCGCCAGCAGTCGATCCGGGACAGTAAGCGAGCAGTACTTC
TRBV15,NA,NA,TRBJ2-5,CATSRDPARAGETQYF,TGTGCCACCAGCAGAGATCCTGCCAGGGCTGGGGAGACCCAGTACTTC
TRBV28,NA,NA,TRBJ2-7,CASRPGSVYEQYF,TGTGCCAGCAGGCCCGGCTCGGTATACGAGCAGTACTTC
TRBV19,NA,NA,TRBJ2-1,CASSRDYNEQFF,TGTGCCAGTAGTCGGGACTACAATGAGCAGTTCTTC
TRBV7-2,TRBD2,once,TRBJ2-5,CASSLGLAKQETQYF,TGTGCCAGCAGCTTGGGACTAGCGAAGCAAGAGACCCAGTACTTC
TRBV7-2,NA,NA,TRBJ1-1,CASSLGPQAPFF,TGTGCCAGCAGCTTAGGGCCCCAAGCGCCTTTCTTT
TRBV11-2,TRBD1,NA,TRBJ2-2,CASRLTTGYTGELFF,TGTGCCAGCAGATTAACGACAGGGTACACCGGGGAGCTGTTTTTT
TRBV18,NA,NA,TRBJ1-5,CASSPTDQPQHF,TGTGCCAGCTCACCGACCGATCAGCCCCAGCATTTT
TRBV30,NA,NA,TRBJ1-5,CAWPRKRVGQPQHF,TGTGCCTGGCCCCGGAAGAGGGTCGGACAGCCCCAGCATTTT
TRBV2,NA,once,TRBJ1-2,CASTRVGGNGYTF,TGTGCCAGCACCCGTGTAGGAGGGAATGGCTACACCTTC
TRBV11-3,TRBD2,once,TRBJ2-1,CASSLSLAGGLSNEQFF,TGTGCCAGCAGCTTATCATTAGCGGGAGGGCTATCAAATGAGCAGTTCTTC
TRBV5-1,NA,NA,TRBJ2-1,CASSLIGGKSYNEQFF,TGCGCCAGCAGCTTGATAGGAGGGAAATCCTACAATGAGCAGTTCTTC
TRBV6-5,NA,NA,TRBJ1-1,CASRGVYNTEAFF,TGTGCCAGCAGGGGGGTTTATAACACTGAAGCTTTCTTT
TRBV9,NA,NA,TRBJ2-3,CASTLGRGRTDTQYF,TGTGCCAGCACCCTTGGGCGGGGTCGCACAGATACGCAGTATTTT
TRBV5-1,TRBD1,NA,TRBJ1-2,CASSFRQGPLDYGHTF,TGCGCCAGCAGCTTCCGACAGGGGCCCCTGGACTATGGCCACACCTTC
TRBV27,TRBD1,once,TRBJ1-2,CASSMTGVGGYTF,TGTGCCAGCAGTATGACAGGGGTCGGTGGCTACACCTTC
TRBV6-1,NA,NA,TRBJ1-5,CASSVGRGFGQPQHF,TGTGCCAGCAGTGTTGGTAGAGGGTTCGGGCAGCCCCAGCATTTT
TRBV6-1,NA,once,TRBJ2-7,CASSPWGYEQYF,TGTGCCAGCAGCCCTTGGGGCTACGAGCAGTACTTC
TRBV5-5,NA,NA,TRBJ2-1,CASSLATQGREFF,TGTGCCAGCAGCTTGGCCACCCAGGGGCGGGAGTTCTTC
TRBV28,NA,NA,TRBJ2-6,CASSLAFRSGANVLTF,TGTGCCAGCAGTTTGGCTTTTCGCTCTGGGGCCAACGTCCTGACTTTC
TRBV5-8,NA,NA,TRBJ2-1,CASSRRAGPSSYNEQFF,TGTGCCAGCAGCCGCAGAGCGGGCCCAAGCTCCTACAATGAGCAGTTCTTC
TRBV19,TRBD1,NA,TRBJ1-3,CASSRWTGSGNTIYF,TGTGCCAGTAGCCGCTGGACAGGCTCTGGAAACACCATATATTTT
TRBV9,TRBD2,NA,TRBJ2-7,CASSVAQSAGGYEQYF,TGTGCCAGCAGCGTAGCTCAATCAGCGGGAGGCTACGAGCAGTACTTC
TRBV15,NA,NA,TRBJ1-5,CATSRGHGARSQPQHF,TGTGCCACCAGCAGAGGGCACGGGGCCAGGAGTCAGCCCCAGCATTTT
TRBV2,NA,NA,TRBJ1-2,CASSERVGYTF,TGTGCCAGCAGTGAAAGGGTTGGCTACACCTTC
TRBV29-1,NA,once,TRBJ1-1,CSVEDLGTEAFF,TGCAGCGTTGAAGACCTGGGAACTGAAGCTTTCTTT
TRBV4-1,NA,NA,TRBJ1-3,CASSQDDRSGNTIYF,TGCGCCAGCAGCCAAGATGATAGATCTGGAAACACCATATATTTT
TRBV9,TRBD2,NA,TRBJ2-3,CASSVGLTSGELTDTQYF,TGTGCCAGCAGCGTAGGGTTGACTAGCGGGGAACTCACAGATACGCAGTATTTT
TRBV27,TRBD2,NA,TRBJ2-3,CASSPQLAGAGRFTDTQYF,TGTGCCAGCAGTCCTCAACTAGCGGGAGCGGGTAGATTCACAGATACGCAGTATTTT
TRBV28,TRBD1,NA,TRBJ2-3,CASSETGTASTDTQYF,TGTGCCAGCAGTGAGACCGGGACAGCTAGCACAGATACGCAGTATTTT
TRBV5-1,TRBD1,NA,TRBJ2-7,CASSGEPGQGTYEQYF,TGCGCCAGCAGCGGCGAACCGGGACAGGGAACCTACGAGCAGTACTTC
TRBV4-1,TRBD2,few,TRBJ2-2,CASSQREGSTGELFF,TGCGCCAGCAGCCAGCGGGAGGGGAGCACCGGGGAGCTGTTTTTT
TRBV29-1,NA,NA,TRBJ2-5,CSAVPGGRETQYF,TGCAGCGCTGTCCCCGGAGGGCGAGAGACCCAGTACTTC